This TCR beta chain was identified during a study of blood T cell repertoires in COVID-19. V lost 6 bases and J 5 bases, leaving 19 bases between the germline ends. The germline CDR1 and CDR2 sequences are MDHEN and SYDVKM. The CDR3 loop spans 15 amino acids. Source study methods: Quantification of nucleated cells was approximated via reference gene primer amplification. Libraries were prepared by immunoSEQ multiplex PCR; TCRdb keeps only in-frame clonotypes and omits some of them. D and trimming come from the DNA, and the V and J calls and clone size come from that table. The table lists 65,000 to 80,000 clones, over 75% of them singletons.

The chain uses TRBV28 and TRBJ1-1; TRBD1 might be the D (6 bases). This clonotype was obtained from a man in his 70s with active or convalescent COVID-19. The sequencing sample was made of peripheral blood. The CDR3 DNA sequence: TGTGCCAGCAGCCGACTTACAGGGAGAGGGACTGAAGCTTTCTTT. Residues: CASSRLTGRGTEAFF.